These T cell receptor beta chains were read from a single sample in a study of cytomegalovirus exposure and HLA in healthy donors. The protocol was immunoSEQ multiplex PCR, while the TCRdb copy is restricted to in-frame clones and leaves out a portion. The sample lists approximately 100,000 clones, under 80% occurring once. Sequences were obtained from PBMCs. Receptors were obtained from a human donor in good health. The CDR3 runs from the conserved cysteine through the conserved F or W. A D gene is named only where the DNA matches it firmly. Only some rows state a clone size, as once, few, many or a class for expanded clones.

cdr3_length,clone_size,v_call,d_call,j_call,cdr3_aa,cdr3_nt
12,.,TRBV5-1,.,TRBJ2-7,CASSLAGNEQYF,TGCGCCAGCAGCTTGGCCGGGAACGAGCAGTACTTC
16,.,TRBV2,TRBD1,TRBJ2-5,CASRKSQGAGQETQYF,TGTGCCAGCAGAAAATCTCAGGGGGCGGGGCAAGAGACCCAGTACTTC
17,.,TRBV10-1,TRBD1,TRBJ2-5,CASRRQPGQQLKETQYF,TGCGCCAGCAGGAGGCAGCCGGGACAGCAGTTAAAAGAGACCCAGTACTTC
13,.,TRBV5-1,.,TRBJ1-2,CASSVTGRDGYTF,TGCGCCAGCAGCGTCACAGGGCGGGATGGCTACACCTTC
16,.,TRBV6-5,TRBD1,TRBJ2-2,CASSYSTGANTGELFF,TGTGCCAGCAGTTATTCGACAGGGGCGAACACCGGGGAGCTGTTTTTT
14,.,TRBV5-1,.,TRBJ1-2,CASSPEVGLNGYTF,TGCGCCAGCAGCCCGGAGGTGGGACTAAATGGCTACACCTTC
13,.,TRBV5-1,.,TRBJ2-7,CASSSLLTYEQYF,TGCGCCAGCAGCTCACTGCTGACCTACGAGCAGTACTTC
15,few,TRBV5-1,.,TRBJ1-2,CASRRSGAANYGYTF,TGCGCCAGCAGAAGATCAGGTGCCGCTAACTATGGCTACACCTTC
14,.,TRBV4-1,.,TRBJ2-3,CASSQERVTDTQYF,TGCGCCAGCAGCCAGGAGCGGGTCACAGATACGCAGTATTTT
14,.,TRBV7-2,.,TRBJ2-7,CASSFLQGYYEQYF,TGTGCCAGCAGCTTTCTCCAGGGGTACTACGAGCAGTACTTC
14,.,TRBV19,TRBD2,TRBJ2-1,CASRTSGRFSEQFF,TGTGCCAGTAGGACCAGCGGGAGATTTAGTGAGCAGTTCTTC
16,.,TRBV6-7,.,TRBJ1-3,CASTPAPRSSPNTIYF,TGTGCCAGCACTCCCGCCCCCAGGTCCAGTCCGAACACCATATATTTT
14,.,TRBV6-6,TRBD1,TRBJ1-3,CASSRGQGGNTIYF,TGTGCCAGCAGTCGAGGACAGGGGGGAAACACCATATATTTT
16,.,TRBV6-6,TRBD2,TRBJ2-3,CASSYTLAGGTDTQYF,TGTGCCAGCAGTTATACCCTAGCGGGGGGCACAGATACGCAGTATTTT
14,few,TRBV10-3,TRBD1,TRBJ2-7,CAISPGQGHYEQYF,TGTGCCATCAGCCCGGGACAGGGGCACTACGAGCAGTACTTC
15,.,TRBV5-6,TRBD2,TRBJ2-1,CASSLGLAGGGEQFF,TGTGCCAGCAGCCTGGGACTAGCGGGAGGGGGTGAGCAGTTCTTC
15,once,TRBV7-6,.,TRBJ1-1,CASSLTLGGWTEAFF,TGTGCCAGCAGCTTAACTTTGGGGGGTTGGACTGAAGCTTTCTTT
14,.,TRBV18,.,TRBJ1-1,CASSPPSRGLEAFF,TGTGCCAGCTCACCCCCGTCCAGGGGCCTTGAAGCTTTCTTT
12,.,TRBV29-1,.,TRBJ2-7,CSARRGRYEQYF,TGCAGCGCACGGAGGGGGCGCTACGAGCAGTACTTC
13,.,TRBV29-1,.,TRBJ2-5,CSVEQGIQETQYF,TGCAGCGTCGAGCAGGGCATACAAGAGACCCAGTACTTC
17,.,TRBV30,.,TRBJ2-5,CAWSVLAVSLIQETQYF,TGTGCCTGGAGTGTACTAGCTGTCAGTTTAATCCAAGAGACCCAGTACTTC
16,.,TRBV21-1,.,TRBJ2-5,CASSFSSGRGEETQYF,TGTGCCAGCAGCTTCTCTAGCGGGAGAGGCGAGGAGACCCAGTACTTC
15,once,TRBV5-1,.,TRBJ1-6,CASSLQGSYNSPLHF,TGCGCCAGCAGCTTACAGGGTTCCTATAATTCACCCCTCCACTTT
10,once,TRBV28,.,TRBJ1-2,CATHSGGYTF,TGTGCCACCCACTCCGGTGGCTACACCTTC
14,.,TRBV10-2,.,TRBJ1-1,CASRGGVLNTEAFF,TGCGCCAGCAGGGGGGGGGTGTTGAACACTGAAGCTTTCTTT
13,.,TRBV19,.,TRBJ1-2,CASSIERFYGYTF,TGTGCCAGTAGTATAGAACGGTTCTATGGCTACACCTTC
14,.,TRBV18,.,TRBJ1-2,CASSTTSRVAGYTF,TGTGCCAGCTCAACTACCAGTCGGGTTGCTGGCTACACCTTC
15,.,TRBV6-5,.,TRBJ2-1,CASSQPGPSYNEQFF,TGTGCCAGCAGCCAACCTGGGCCCTCCTACAATGAGCAGTTCTTC
15,.,TRBV10-3,TRBD1,TRBJ1-3,CAIKGTGWSGNTIYF,TGTGCCATCAAAGGGACAGGGTGGTCGGGAAACACCATATATTTT
12,.,TRBV29-1,.,TRBJ2-3,CSVDSGTDTQYF,TGCAGCGTTGATTCGGGGACAGATACGCAGTATTTT
16,.,TRBV5-1,.,TRBJ2-5,CASSLGGGGGQETQYF,TGCGCCAGCAGCCTGGGGGGGGGCGGGGGTCAAGAGACCCAGTACTTC
16,.,TRBV9,TRBD2,TRBJ2-7,CASSAGGASGIYEQYF,TGTGCCAGCAGCGCCGGGGGGGCTAGCGGGATCTACGAGCAGTACTTC
14,.,TRBV7-8,.,TRBJ1-5,CASSSPRVIQPQHF,TGTGCCAGCAGCTCCCCGCGTGTGATTCAGCCCCAGCATTTT
14,.,TRBV5-4,TRBD1,TRBJ1-1,CASSDQGAPTEAFF,TGTGCCAGCAGCGATCAGGGGGCGCCGACTGAAGCTTTCTTT
17,.,TRBV5-6,.,TRBJ2-2,CASSLEAVPRDTGELFF,TGTGCCAGCAGCTTGGAGGCCGTACCGCGGGACACCGGGGAGCTGTTTTTT
14,.,TRBV18,.,TRBJ2-7,CASSLPPRNYEQYF,TGTGCCAGCTCCCTCCCCCCGCGAAACTACGAGCAGTACTTC
15,.,TRBV7-9,TRBD1,TRBJ2-7,CSSSPRTGETYEQYF,TGTTCCAGCAGCCCTAGGACAGGGGAAACCTACGAGCAGTACTTC
15,.,TRBV5-8,.,TRBJ2-5,CASSLGRGGQETQYF,TGTGCCAGCAGCCTGGGGAGGGGGGGTCAAGAGACCCAGTACTTC
13,.,TRBV6-1,TRBD1,TRBJ1-2,CATSGTVGYGYTF,TGTGCCACCAGTGGGACAGTAGGATATGGCTACACCTTC
16,.,TRBV4-2,TRBD1,TRBJ2-2,CASSLMVRGHTGELFF,TGTGCCAGCAGCCTGATGGTCAGGGGGCACACCGGGGAGCTGTTTTTT
15,once,TRBV19,TRBD1,TRBJ1-4,CASSAQGAINEKLFF,TGTGCCAGTAGTGCACAGGGGGCCATTAATGAAAAACTGTTTTTT
17,.,TRBV7-2,TRBD2,TRBJ2-3,CASSSLGTSGRADTQYF,TGTGCCAGCAGCTCCCTAGGGACTAGCGGGAGGGCAGATACGCAGTATTTT
13,.,TRBV5-5,TRBD2,TRBJ2-7,CASGSGSSYEQYF,TGTGCCAGCGGAAGCGGGAGTTCATACGAGCAGTACTTC
14,few,TRBV6-1,TRBD1,TRBJ2-7,CASSQGRGRGEQYF,TGTGCCAGCAGTCAGGGCAGGGGGCGCGGGGAGCAGTACTTC
16,.,TRBV4-2,.,TRBJ1-6,CASSQDHNSYNSPLHF,TGTGCCAGCAGCCAAGATCACAACTCCTATAATTCACCCCTCCACTTT
13,.,TRBV19,.,TRBJ2-2,CASSGQTTGELFF,TGTGCCAGTAGTGGACAGACCACCGGGGAGCTGTTTTTT
12,.,TRBV6-1,.,TRBJ1-2,CATSRGWNGYTF,TGTGCCACCTCAAGGGGGTGGAATGGCTACACCTTC
16,.,TRBV4-1,.,TRBJ1-2,CASSQDGAGLNYGYTF,TGCGCCAGCAGCCAAGATGGGGCCGGCTTGAACTATGGCTACACCTTC
13,.,TRBV5-1,.,TRBJ1-1,CASSLVADTEAFF,TGCGCCAGCAGCTTGGTAGCCGACACTGAAGCTTTCTTT
18,.,TRBV4-2,TRBD1,TRBJ1-6,CASSQNGQGTGNNSPLHF,TGTGCCAGCAGCCAAAACGGACAGGGAACTGGGAATAATTCACCCCTCCACTTT
11,.,TRBV10-3,.,TRBJ2-5,CAITVGETQYF,TGTGCCATCACCGTCGGAGAGACCCAGTACTTC
12,once,TRBV19,.,TRBJ1-6,CASTRGNSPLHF,TGTGCCAGTACCAGGGGTAATTCACCCCTCCACTTT
12,.,TRBV10-2,.,TRBJ1-1,CAIQDRNTEAFF,TGCGCCATTCAGGACAGAAACACTGAAGCTTTCTTT